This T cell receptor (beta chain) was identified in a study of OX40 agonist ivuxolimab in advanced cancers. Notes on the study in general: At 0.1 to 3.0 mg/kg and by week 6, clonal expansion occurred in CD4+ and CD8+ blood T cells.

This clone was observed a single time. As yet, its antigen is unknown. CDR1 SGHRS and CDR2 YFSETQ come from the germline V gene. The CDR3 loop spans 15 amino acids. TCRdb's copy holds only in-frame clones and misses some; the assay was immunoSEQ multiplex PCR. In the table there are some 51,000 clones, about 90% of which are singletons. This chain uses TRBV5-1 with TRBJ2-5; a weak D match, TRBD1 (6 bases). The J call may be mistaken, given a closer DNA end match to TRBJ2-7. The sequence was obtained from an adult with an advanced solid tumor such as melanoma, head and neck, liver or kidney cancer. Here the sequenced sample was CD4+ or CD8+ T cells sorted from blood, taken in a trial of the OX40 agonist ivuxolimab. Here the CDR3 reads CASSFYPGQIYEQYF. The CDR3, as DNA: TGCGCCAGCAGCTTTTATCCCGGACAGATATACGAGCAGTACTTC.